This TCR beta chain was found in a study of blood T cell repertoires in COVID-19. The method was immunoSEQ multiplex PCR; TCRdb's version includes in-frame clones alone and lacks a portion of them. The sample has nearly 250,000 clones, about 90% seen once. The sequenced sample was PBMCs or T cells enriched from blood (not recorded which). The clonotype originates from a man aged 45-60 years who had been exposed to COVID-19.

The DNA of the CDR3 is TGTGCCAGCTTAGAACAGGGGGCGCGTGAAAAACTGTTTTTT. This encodes CASLEQGAREKLFF. V and J are TRBV25-1 and TRBJ1-4; 9 nucleotides agree with TRBD1. Germline CDR1 MGHDK, CDR2 SYGVNS. With 8 bases clipped from V and 7 bases from J, the junction kept 8 bases outside the gene matches. The CDR3 is 14 amino acids.